Sequencing of this T cell receptor beta chain was carried out in a study of CXCR3-negative and CXCR3-positive naive CD8 T cells. This CDR3 has 15 amino acids. The germline V gene encodes CDR1 MDHEN and CDR2 SYDVKM. Regarding the study as a whole: Naive cells that were CXCR3-positive had more hydrophobic TRB CDR3s (compared with CXCR3-negative naive cells).

cDNA libraries for TRB were generated by 5' RACE incorporating UMI labels. One entry per CDR3 protein, without DNA, is what TCRdb gives after re-calling the 5' RACE reads. The sample's table shows over 55,000 distinct CDR3 sequences. Concerning this clonotype: Antigen specificity is unknown.

This chain links TRBV28 with TRBJ2-1; TCRdb proposes TRBD1, but this gene call is untestable without DNA. Input material: naive CXCR3+ CD8+ T cells from blood. Sample subset: CD45RO-CCR7+CD27+CD95- naive CD8+ T cells expressing CXCR3 (TNR3+). This sequence was found in a human donor in good health. Some clones in this sample may be carry-over from other donors' samples. CDR3 region: CASSIMGGFYNEQFF.